This T cell receptor beta chain stems from a study of blood T cell repertoires in COVID-19. Overall study: COVID-19 samples collected from the United States, Italy and Spain covered acute and convalescent phases. Sample material is recorded as cDNA or gDNA derived from T cells, B-cell-depleted T cells, or PBMCs.

The V end lost 5 bases, the J end lost 0 bases, and 16 bases lay between the germline ends. Per the germline V gene, CDR1 is SGHTA and CDR2 is FQGTGA. The CDR3 extends over 16 amino acids. How the authors handled the data: How many nucleated cells were present was estimated from reference gene primer amplification. Data came from immunoSEQ multiplex PCR; TCRdb stores just in-frame clones and leaves some out. Clonal size and the V and J genes are those of that table, whereas D and trimming came from the DNA. Among some 48,000 clones, approximately 88% were seen once, and the ten largest hold about 2.9%.

Sequenced sample: peripheral blood. This TCR derives from a man aged 45-65 years with active COVID-19. V and J are TRBV7-3 and TRBJ2-5, with TRBD2 as a possible D gene (6 bases). CDR3 in amino acids: CASSLRGISDQETQYF. In DNA form, the CDR3 reads TGTGCCAGCAGCCTCCGGGGGATTAGCGACCAAGAGACCCAGTACTTC.